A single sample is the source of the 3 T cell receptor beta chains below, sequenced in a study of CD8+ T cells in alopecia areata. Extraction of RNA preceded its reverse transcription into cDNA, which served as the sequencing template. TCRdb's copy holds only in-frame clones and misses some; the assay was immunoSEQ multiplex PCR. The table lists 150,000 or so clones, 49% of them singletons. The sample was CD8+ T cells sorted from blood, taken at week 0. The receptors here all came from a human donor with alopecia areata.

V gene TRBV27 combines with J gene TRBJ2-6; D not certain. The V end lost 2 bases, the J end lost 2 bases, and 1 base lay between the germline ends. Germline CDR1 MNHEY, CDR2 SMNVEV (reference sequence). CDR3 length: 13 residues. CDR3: CASSLTGANVLTF. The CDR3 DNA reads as TGTGCCAGCAGTTTAACTGGGGCCAACGTCCTGACTTTC.

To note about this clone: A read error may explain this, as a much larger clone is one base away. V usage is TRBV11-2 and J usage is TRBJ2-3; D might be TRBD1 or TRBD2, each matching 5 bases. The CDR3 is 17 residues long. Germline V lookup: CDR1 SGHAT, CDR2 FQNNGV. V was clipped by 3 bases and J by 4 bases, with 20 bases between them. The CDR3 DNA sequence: TGTGCCAGCAGCTTGGTGTCGGGACCAGGAGGTGCAGATACGCAGTATTTT. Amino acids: CASSLVSGPGGADTQYF.

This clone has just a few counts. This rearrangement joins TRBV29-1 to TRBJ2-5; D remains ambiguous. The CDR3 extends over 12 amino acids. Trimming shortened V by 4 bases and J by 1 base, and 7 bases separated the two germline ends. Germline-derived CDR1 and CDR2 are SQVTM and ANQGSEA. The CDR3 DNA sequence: TGCAGCGTTGGCGACGGCCAAGAGACCCAGTACTTC. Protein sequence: CSVGDGQETQYF.